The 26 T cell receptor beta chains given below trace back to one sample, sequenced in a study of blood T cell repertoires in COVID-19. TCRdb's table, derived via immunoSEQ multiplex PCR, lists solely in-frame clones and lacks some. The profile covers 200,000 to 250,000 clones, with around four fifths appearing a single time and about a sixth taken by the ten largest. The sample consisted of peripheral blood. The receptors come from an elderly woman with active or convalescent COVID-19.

The CDR3 reads CASSPQTGFYNEQFF. Here the CDR3 DNA reads TGTGCCAGCAGCCCACAGACAGGGTTTTACAATGAGCAGTTCTTC. The chain joins TRBV7-9 to TRBJ2-1, with 7 bases identical to TRBD1. The CDR3 sequence is 15 residues long. Germline-derived CDR1 and CDR2 are SEHNR and FQNEAQ (reference sequence). V lost 5 bases, J lost 4 bases, and 8 bases stayed unmatched.

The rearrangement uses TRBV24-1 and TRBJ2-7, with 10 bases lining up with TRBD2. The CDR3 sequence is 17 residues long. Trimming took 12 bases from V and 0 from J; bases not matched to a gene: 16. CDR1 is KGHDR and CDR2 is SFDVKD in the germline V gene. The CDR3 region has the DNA TGTGCCCCCCGTCCCGGGACTAGCGACCGTAGCTCCTACGAGCAGTACTTC. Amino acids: CAPRPGTSDRSSYEQYF.

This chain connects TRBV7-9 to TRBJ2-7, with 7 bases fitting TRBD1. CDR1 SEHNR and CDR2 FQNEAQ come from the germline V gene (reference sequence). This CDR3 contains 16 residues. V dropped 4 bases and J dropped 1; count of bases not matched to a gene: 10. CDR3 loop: CASSSARDSLSYEQYF. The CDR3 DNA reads TGTGCCAGCAGCTCCGCCCGGGACAGTCTATCCTACGAGCAGTACTTC.

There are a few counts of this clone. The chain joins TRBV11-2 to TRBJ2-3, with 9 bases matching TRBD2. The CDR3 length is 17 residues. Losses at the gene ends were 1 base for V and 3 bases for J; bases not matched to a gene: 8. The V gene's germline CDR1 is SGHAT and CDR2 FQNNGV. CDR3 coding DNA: TGTGCCAGCAGCTTAGGTTTAGCGGGAGCTCGGACAGATACGCAGTATTTT. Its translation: CASSLGLAGARTDTQYF.

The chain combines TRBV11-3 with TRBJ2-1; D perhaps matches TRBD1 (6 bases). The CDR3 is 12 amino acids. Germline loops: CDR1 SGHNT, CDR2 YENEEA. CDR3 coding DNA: TGTACGTTCGTCGGACAGTACAATGAGCAGTTCTTC. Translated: CTFVGQYNEQFF.

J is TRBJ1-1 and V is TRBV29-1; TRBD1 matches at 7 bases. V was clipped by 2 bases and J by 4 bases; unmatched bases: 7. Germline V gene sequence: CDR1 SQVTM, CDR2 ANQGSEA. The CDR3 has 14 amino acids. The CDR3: CSVEKRGQSTEAFF. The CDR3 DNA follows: TGCAGCGTTGAAAAGAGGGGACAGAGCACTGAAGCTTTCTTT.

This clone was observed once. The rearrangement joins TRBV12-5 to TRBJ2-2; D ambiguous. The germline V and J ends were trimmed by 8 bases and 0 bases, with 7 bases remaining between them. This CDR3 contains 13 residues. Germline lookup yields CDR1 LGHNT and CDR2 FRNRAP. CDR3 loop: CASKLANTGELFF. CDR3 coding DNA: TGTGCTAGTAAGCTCGCGAACACCGGGGAGCTGTTTTTT.

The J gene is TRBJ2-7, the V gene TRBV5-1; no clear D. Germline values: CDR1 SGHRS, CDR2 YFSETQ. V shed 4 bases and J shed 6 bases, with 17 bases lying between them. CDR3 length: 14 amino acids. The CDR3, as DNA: TGCGCCAGCAGCCCTTTGGGTGGAACGGGCGAGCAGTACTTC. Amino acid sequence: CASSPLGGTGEQYF.

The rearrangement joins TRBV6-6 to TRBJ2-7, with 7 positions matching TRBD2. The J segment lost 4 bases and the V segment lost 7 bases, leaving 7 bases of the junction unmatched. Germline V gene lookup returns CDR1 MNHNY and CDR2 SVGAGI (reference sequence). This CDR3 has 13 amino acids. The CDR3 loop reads CASTPYGRYEQYF. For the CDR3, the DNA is TGTGCCAGCACTCCATACGGGAGGTACGAGCAGTACTTC.

The CDR3 DNA sequence: TGTGCCAGCAGGGGGGGTTATAGCAATCAGCCCCAGCATTTT. Its translation: CASRGGYSNQPQHF. The rearrangement links TRBV2 to TRBJ1-5; possibly TRBD1 for D (5 bases). The CDR3 loop spans 14 amino acids. Germline CDR1 is SNHLY and CDR2 is FYNNEI. V lost 6 bases to trimming and J lost 0 bases, with 9 bases between them.

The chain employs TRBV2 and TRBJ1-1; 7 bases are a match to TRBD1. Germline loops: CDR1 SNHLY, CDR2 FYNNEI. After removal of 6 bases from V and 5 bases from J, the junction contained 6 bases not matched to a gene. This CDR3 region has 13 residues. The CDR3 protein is CASREGAPTEAFF. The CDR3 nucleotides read TGTGCCAGCAGGGAGGGGGCACCTACTGAAGCTTTCTTT.

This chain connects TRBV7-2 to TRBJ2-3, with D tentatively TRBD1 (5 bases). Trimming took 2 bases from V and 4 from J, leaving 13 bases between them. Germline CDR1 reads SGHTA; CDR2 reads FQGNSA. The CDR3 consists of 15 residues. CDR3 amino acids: CASSLFTQGADTQYF. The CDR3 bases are TGTGCCAGCAGCTTATTCACGCAGGGCGCAGATACGCAGTATTTT.

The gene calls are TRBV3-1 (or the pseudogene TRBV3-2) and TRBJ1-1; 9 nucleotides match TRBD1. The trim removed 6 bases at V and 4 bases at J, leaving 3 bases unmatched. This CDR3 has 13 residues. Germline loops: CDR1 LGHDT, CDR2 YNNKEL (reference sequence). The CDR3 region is CASRQGAGTEAFF. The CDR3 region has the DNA TGTGCCAGCAGACAGGGGGCTGGCACTGAAGCTTTCTTT.

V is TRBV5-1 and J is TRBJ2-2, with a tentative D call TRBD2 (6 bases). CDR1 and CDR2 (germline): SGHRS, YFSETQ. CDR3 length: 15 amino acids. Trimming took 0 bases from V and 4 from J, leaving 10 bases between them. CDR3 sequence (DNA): TGCGCCAGCAGCTTGGAAGAGACTAGCACCGGGGAGCTGTTTTTT. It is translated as CASSLEETSTGELFF.

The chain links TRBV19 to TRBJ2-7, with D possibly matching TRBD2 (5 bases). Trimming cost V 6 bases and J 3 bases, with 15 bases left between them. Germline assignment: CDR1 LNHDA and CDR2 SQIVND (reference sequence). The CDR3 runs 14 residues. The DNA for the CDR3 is TGTGCCAGTAGACCGGGGAAAGGGATCTACGAGCAGTACTTC. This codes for CASRPGKGIYEQYF.

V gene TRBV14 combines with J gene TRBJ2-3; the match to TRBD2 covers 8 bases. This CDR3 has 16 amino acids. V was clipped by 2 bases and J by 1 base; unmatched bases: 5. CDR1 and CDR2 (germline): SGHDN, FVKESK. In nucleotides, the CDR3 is TGTGCCAGCAGCCAATTCTGGCGGGGGGGCACAGATACGCAGTATTTT. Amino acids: CASSQFWRGGTDTQYF.

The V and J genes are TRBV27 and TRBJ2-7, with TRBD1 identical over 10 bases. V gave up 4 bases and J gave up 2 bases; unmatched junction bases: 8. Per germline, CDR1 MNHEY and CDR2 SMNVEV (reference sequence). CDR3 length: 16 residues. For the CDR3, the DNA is TGTGCCAGCAGTTCCAGAGGGACAGGGGCAGCCTACGAGCAGTACTTC. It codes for CASSSRGTGAAYEQYF.

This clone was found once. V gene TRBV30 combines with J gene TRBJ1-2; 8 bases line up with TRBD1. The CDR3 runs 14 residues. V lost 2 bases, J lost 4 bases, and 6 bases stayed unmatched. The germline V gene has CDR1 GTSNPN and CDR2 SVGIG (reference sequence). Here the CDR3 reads CAWSPGQEGYGYTF. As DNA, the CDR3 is TGTGCCTGGAGTCCGGGACAGGAGGGCTATGGCTACACCTTC.

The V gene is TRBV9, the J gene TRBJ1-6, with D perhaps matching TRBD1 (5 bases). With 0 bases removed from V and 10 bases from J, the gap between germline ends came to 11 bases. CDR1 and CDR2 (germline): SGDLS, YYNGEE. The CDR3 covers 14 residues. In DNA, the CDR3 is TGTGCCAGCAGCGTAGCAGGGTTTGGGTCACCCCTCCACTTT. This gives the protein CASSVAGFGSPLHF.

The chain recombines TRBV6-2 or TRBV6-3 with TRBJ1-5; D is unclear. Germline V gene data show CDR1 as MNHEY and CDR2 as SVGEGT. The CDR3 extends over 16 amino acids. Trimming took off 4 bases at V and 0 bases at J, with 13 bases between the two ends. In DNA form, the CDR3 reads TGTGCCAGCAGTTTCGGACTGAGCGGTAGCAATCAGCCCCAGCATTTT. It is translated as CASSFGLSGSNQPQHF.

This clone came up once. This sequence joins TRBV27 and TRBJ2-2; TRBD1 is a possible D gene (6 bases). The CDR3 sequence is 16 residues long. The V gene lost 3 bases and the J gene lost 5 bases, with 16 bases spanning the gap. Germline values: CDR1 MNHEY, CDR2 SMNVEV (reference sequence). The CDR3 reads CASSLSPGEPTGELFF. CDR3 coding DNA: TGTGCCAGCAGTTTGTCACCAGGGGAACCTACCGGGGAGCTGTTTTTT.

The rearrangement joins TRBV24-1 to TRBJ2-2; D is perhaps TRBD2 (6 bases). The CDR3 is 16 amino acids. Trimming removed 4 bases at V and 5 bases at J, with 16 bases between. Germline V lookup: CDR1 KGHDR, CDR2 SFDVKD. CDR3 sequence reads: CATSDAGTGKTGELFF. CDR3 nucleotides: TGTGCCACCAGTGACGCCGGGACTGGGAAAACCGGGGAGCTGTTTTTT.

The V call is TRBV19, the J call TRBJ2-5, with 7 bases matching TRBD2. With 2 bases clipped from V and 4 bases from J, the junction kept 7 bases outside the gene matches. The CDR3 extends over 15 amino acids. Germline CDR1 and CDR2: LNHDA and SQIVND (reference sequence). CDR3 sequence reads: CASSISWRELETQYF. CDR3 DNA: TGTGCCAGTAGTATAAGCTGGCGGGAGCTAGAGACCCAGTACTTC.

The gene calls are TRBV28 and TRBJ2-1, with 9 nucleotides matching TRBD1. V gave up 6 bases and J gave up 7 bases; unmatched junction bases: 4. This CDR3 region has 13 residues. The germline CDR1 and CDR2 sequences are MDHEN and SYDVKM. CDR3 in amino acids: CASRGTGWNEQFF. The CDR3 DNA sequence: TGTGCCAGCAGAGGGACAGGGTGGAATGAGCAGTTCTTC. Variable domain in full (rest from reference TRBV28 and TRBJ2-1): DVKVTQSSRYLVKRTGEKVFLECVQDMDHENMFWYRQDPGLGLRLIYFSYDVKMKEKGDIPEGYSVSREKKERFSLILESASTNQTSMYLCASRGTGWNEQFFGPGTRLTVL.

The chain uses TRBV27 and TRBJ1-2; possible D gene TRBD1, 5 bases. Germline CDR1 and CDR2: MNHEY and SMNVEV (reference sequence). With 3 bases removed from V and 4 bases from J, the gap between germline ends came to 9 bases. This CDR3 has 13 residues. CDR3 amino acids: CASSLGQSYGYTF. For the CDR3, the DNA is TGTGCCAGCAGTTTGGGGCAGTCCTATGGCTACACCTTC.

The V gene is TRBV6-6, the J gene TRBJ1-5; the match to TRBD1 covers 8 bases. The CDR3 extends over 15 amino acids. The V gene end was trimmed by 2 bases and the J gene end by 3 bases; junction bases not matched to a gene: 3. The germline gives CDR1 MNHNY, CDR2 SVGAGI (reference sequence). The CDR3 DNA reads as TGTGCCAGCAGTTACCCAGGGGGCTCCAATCAGCCCCAGCATTTT. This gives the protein CASSYPGGSNQPQHF.